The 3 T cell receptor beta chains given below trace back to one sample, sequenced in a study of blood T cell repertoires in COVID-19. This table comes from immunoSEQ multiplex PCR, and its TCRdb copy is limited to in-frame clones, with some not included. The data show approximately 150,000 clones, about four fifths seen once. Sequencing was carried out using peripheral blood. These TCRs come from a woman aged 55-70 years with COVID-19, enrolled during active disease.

DNA for the CDR3: TGTGCCAGGAAGGGACAGCGAAACTACGAGCAGTACTTC. Translated, it gives CARKGQRNYEQYF. The chain couples TRBV24-1 to TRBJ2-7, with TRBD1 identical over 7 bases. CDR1 is KGHDR, CDR2 SFDVKD, per germline. This CDR3 is 13 amino acids long. The V segment lost 11 bases and the J segment 3 bases; nucleotides outside the gene matches: 9.

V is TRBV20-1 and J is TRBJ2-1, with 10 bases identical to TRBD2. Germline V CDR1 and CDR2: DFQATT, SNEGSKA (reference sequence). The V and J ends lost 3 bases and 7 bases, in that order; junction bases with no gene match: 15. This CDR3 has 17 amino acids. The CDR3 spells CSASSPRPSGSQNEQFF. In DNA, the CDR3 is TGCAGTGCTAGTTCCCCCCGGCCTAGCGGGAGTCAGAATGAGCAGTTCTTC.

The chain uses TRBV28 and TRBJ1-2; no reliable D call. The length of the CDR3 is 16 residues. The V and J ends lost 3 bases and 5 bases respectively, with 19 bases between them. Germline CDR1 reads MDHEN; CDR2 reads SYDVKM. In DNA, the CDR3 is TGTGCCAGCAGTTTTGGGTCGGGAAATCACCTTTATGGCTACACCTTC. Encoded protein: CASSFGSGNHLYGYTF.